This T cell receptor (beta chain) was captured by sequencing in a study of blood T cell repertoires in COVID-19. Study summary: COVID-19 samples, acute and convalescent, were from the United States, Italy and Spain.

This CDR3 has 15 amino acids. Trimming shortened V by 6 bases and J by 7 bases, and 22 bases separated the two germline ends. Germline CDR1 MDHEN, CDR2 SYDVKM. Only in-frame clones appear in the TCRdb table, and some are missing; sequencing was by immunoSEQ multiplex PCR. In the table there are 100,000 or so clones, roughly 80% of which are singletons. Sequenced input: peripheral blood. This TCR was recovered from a man between 65 and 85 years old with active or convalescent COVID-19. The rearrangement joins TRBV28 to TRBJ2-7, with D possibly matching TRBD1 (7 bases). The CDR3 region is CASRSVQGGAGEQYF. CDR3 nucleotide sequence: TGTGCCAGCAGGTCAGTCCAGGGGGGCGCGGGGGAGCAGTACTTC.